Shown below are 14 T cell receptor beta chains from a single sample sequenced in a study of molecular identifiers for immune sequencing clone quantification. Using its own MiXCR run on the PCR reads, TCRdb lists one record per CDR3 protein. This table has around 20,000 distinct CDR3 sequences, roughly 17% appearing once. Sequencing was done on a sample of naive CD8+ T cells from blood, with Jurkat cell RNA spiked in. Sample subset: FACS-sorted CD8+CD4-CCR7+CD45RA+ naive T cells. Receptors originate from a human donor in good health. Some libraries in this study had Jurkat cell RNA spiked in.

This clonotype has just a few counts. This sequence may be a read error, since a much larger clone differs from it by one base. V and J are TRBV4-3 and TRBJ2-3; TRBD2 matches at 8 bases. The germline V gene has CDR1 LGHNA and CDR2 YSLEER. The length of the CDR3 is 14 residues. CDR3 sequence reads: CASSHGLATDAQYF. Written as DNA, the CDR3 is TGCGCCAGCAGCCATGGACTAGCCACAGATGCGCAGTATTTT.

At least ten counts were recorded for this clonotype. The chain carries TRBV19 and TRBJ2-7; 12 bases align to TRBD2. Losses at the gene ends were 6 bases for V and 5 bases for J; bases not matched to a gene: 5. CDR1 is LNHDA, CDR2 SQIVND, per germline (reference sequence). CDR3 length: 14 residues. This CDR3 is CASSPTSGGHEQYF. The CDR3 DNA reads TGTGCCAGTAGCCCGACTAGCGGGGGCCACGAGCAGTACTTC.

This clonotype was detected many times. This chain connects TRBV12-3 or TRBV12-4 to TRBJ1-1, with 8 bases fitting TRBD1. The CDR3 spans 16 residues. V shed 2 bases, J shed 1 base, and the junction held 6 bases outside the gene matches. The CDR3 nucleotides read TGTGCCAGCAGTTTACCGACAGGGGTGGAGAACACTGAAGCTTTCTTT. Amino acid sequence: CASSLPTGVENTEAFF.

This clonotype has at least ten counts. The chain is built from TRBV12-3 or TRBV12-4 and TRBJ2-5; perhaps D is TRBD1 or TRBD2 (5 bases each). V dropped 4 bases and J dropped 0 bases, with 12 bases sitting between them. The CDR3 loop spans 15 amino acids. CDR3 sequence (DNA): TGTGCCAGCAGTTGGGGACCAACTAACCAAGAGACCCAGTACTTC. It translates to CASSWGPTNQETQYF.

The CDR3 sequence: CASSLRTGGVYEQYF. CDR3 nucleotide sequence: TGCGCCAGCAGCCTTAGGACAGGGGGAGTCTACGAGCAGTACTTC. This chain joins TRBV4-3 and TRBJ2-7; TRBD1 matches at 10 bases. Germline V gives CDR1 LGHNA, CDR2 YSLEER. V was clipped by 4 bases and J by 3 bases; unmatched bases: 6. There are 15 residues in the CDR3.

There are many counts of this clonotype. J is TRBJ2-7 and V is TRBV6-2 or TRBV6-3; D unclear. The CDR3 consists of 11 residues. Germline V lookup: CDR1 MNHEY, CDR2 SVGEGT. Deletions cut 5 bases from V and 3 bases from J, with 5 bases between. The CDR3 nucleotides read TGTGCCAGCAGTCCCGACTACGAGCAGTACTTC. Its protein is CASSPDYEQYF.

Comments on this clonotype: A much bigger clone sits one base away, suggesting this may be a read error. The V and J genes are TRBV29-1 and TRBJ2-1; 8 nucleotides align to TRBD2. This CDR3 contains 17 residues. Germline values: CDR1 SQVTM, CDR2 ANQGSEA. The DNA for the CDR3 is TGCAGAGTTGAAGCCCCCCTCGCGGTAGCGGGAAACAATGAGCAGTTCTTC. Residues: CRVEAPLAVAGNNEQFF.

This clonotype was counted ten times or more. The chain uses TRBV20-1 and TRBJ1-5; D is uncertain. The CDR3 covers 15 residues. Germline V gene lookup returns CDR1 DFQATT and CDR2 SNEGSKA (reference sequence). V shed 3 bases and J shed 3 bases, with 15 bases lying between them. In nucleotides, the CDR3 is TGCAGTGCTAGGACCGGGAGGAACGACAATCAGCCCCAGCATTTT. This sequence encodes CSARTGRNDNQPQHF.

CDR3 DNA: TGCGCCAGCAGGCCACTGGGGGCCAACGTCCTGACTTTC. This codes for CASRPLGANVLTF. The rearrangement joins TRBV4-3 to TRBJ2-6; D not resolved. Trimming took 6 bases from V and 4 from J, leaving 7 bases between them. CDR1 and CDR2 from the germline V gene are LGHNA and YSLEER. The CDR3 is made up of 13 amino acids.

This clonotype was observed many times. The rearrangement uses TRBV4-3 and TRBJ1-1; D is unresolved. The CDR3 length is 15 residues. Looked up from germline, CDR1 is LGHNA and CDR2 is YSLEER. The V gene lost 3 bases and the J gene lost 4 bases, with 15 bases spanning the gap. CDR3 amino acids: CASSQTKLVLTEAFF. DNA for the CDR3: TGCGCCAGCAGCCAGACAAAATTGGTCCTCACTGAAGCTTTCTTT.

This clonotype was recorded many times. The rearrangement uses TRBV25-1 and TRBJ2-7; 9 bases fit TRBD1. The CDR3 is 17 residues long. Germline V lookup: CDR1 MGHDK, CDR2 SYGVNS. J gave up 3 bases and V 6 bases, and 15 bases lay outside the gene matches. The CDR3 nucleotides read TGTGCCAGCAGGGGCGGGACAGGGCCCTACGAGGTCTACGAGCAGTACTTC. Its protein is CASRGGTGPYEVYEQYF.

The table lists this clonotype with many counts. The chain combines TRBV13 with TRBJ2-3; weak D call: TRBD1 (6 bases). V was trimmed by 2 bases and J by 2 bases, leaving 14 bases between them. The germline gives CDR1 PRHDT, CDR2 FYEKMQ (reference sequence). This CDR3 is 16 amino acids long. The CDR3 DNA follows: TGTGCCAGCAGCTTAAGGGGGTCCGGGCTCACAGATACGCAGTATTTT. Protein: CASSLRGSGLTDTQYF.

As concerns this clonotype: A read error may explain this, as a much larger clone is one base away. The chain recombines TRBV3-1 with TRBJ1-1; 10 nucleotides align to TRBD1. CDR3 length: 16 amino acids. With 9 bases clipped from V and 5 bases from J, the junction kept 15 bases outside the gene matches. From germline, CDR1 is LGHDT and CDR2 YNNKEL (reference sequence). The CDR3 DNA is TGTGCCAGAAGACAAGACAGGGGGCCGGGGAGGACTGAAGCTTTCTTT. This sequence encodes CARRQDRGPGRTEAFF.

In this sample, this clonotype turned up many times. V and J are TRBV29-1 and TRBJ2-4, with D perhaps being TRBD1 or TRBD2 (6 bases each). V dropped 5 bases and J dropped 0 bases, with 20 bases sitting between them. The germline CDR1 and CDR2 sequences are SQVTM and ANQGSEA. The CDR3 sequence is 17 residues long. In DNA, the CDR3 is TGCAGCGTTTTGGGGGGACAACCAGGGCTAGCCAAAAACATTCAGTACTTC. It specifies CSVLGGQPGLAKNIQYF. Supplemented by reference TRBV29-1 and TRBJ2-4, the full variable domain reads SAVISQKPSRDICQRGTSLTIQCQVDSQVTMMFWYRQQPGQSLTLIATANQGSEATYESGFVIDKFPISRPNLTFSTLTVSNMSPEDSSIYLCSVLGGQPGLAKNIQYFGAGTRLSVL.